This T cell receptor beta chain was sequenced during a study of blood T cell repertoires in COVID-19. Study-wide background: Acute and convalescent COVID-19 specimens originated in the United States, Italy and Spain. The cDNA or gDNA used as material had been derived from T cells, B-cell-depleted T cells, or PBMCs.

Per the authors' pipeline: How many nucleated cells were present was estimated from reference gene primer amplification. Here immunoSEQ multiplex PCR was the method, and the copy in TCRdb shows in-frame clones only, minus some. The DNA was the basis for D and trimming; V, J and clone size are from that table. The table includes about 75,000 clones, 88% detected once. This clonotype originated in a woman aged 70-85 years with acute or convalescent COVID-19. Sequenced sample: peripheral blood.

The CDR3 DNA reads as TGTGCCAGCTCACCCCGAGGCCCCGGCACTGAAGCTTTCTTT. Its protein product is CASSPRGPGTEAFF. The rearrangement uses TRBV18 and TRBJ1-1; D gene uncertain. Trimming cost V 3 bases and J 4 bases, with 12 bases left between them. Germline-derived CDR1 and CDR2 are KGHSH and LQKENI. The CDR3 has 14 amino acids.